The TCR beta chain described here comes from a study of blood T cell repertoires in COVID-19. For the study at large: There were acute and convalescent COVID-19 samples, and they came from the United States, Italy and Spain.

Per germline, CDR1 WNHNN and CDR2 SYGVQD (reference sequence). This CDR3 has 19 residues. The V and J ends lost 4 bases and 0 bases, in that order; junction bases with no gene match: 14. Per the original methods: How many nucleated cells were present was estimated from reference gene primer amplification. TCRdb's table, derived via immunoSEQ multiplex PCR, lists solely in-frame clones and lacks some. That table supplies the V and J calls and clone size; D and trimming were determined from the DNA. The sample has about 160,000 clones, about 88% seen once. The Seattle patients joined while their infection was active and were tracked longitudinally afterward.

The source is a woman between 45 and 65 years old with COVID-19, enrolled during active disease. Sample: peripheral blood. This sequence joins TRBV10-1 and TRBJ2-2; the match to TRBD1 covers 7 bases. The CDR3 loop reads CASSGGTERPDSNTGELFF. CDR3 in DNA: TGCGCCAGCAGTGGGGGGACAGAACGACCAGATTCGAACACCGGGGAGCTGTTTTTT.